The 26 T cell receptor beta chains reported below all come from one sample, sequenced in a study of metastatic and nonmetastatic thyroid tumors. TCRdb reprocessed the PCR reads via MiXCR. The repertoire holds roughly 30,000 clones, 15% to 20% seen once, with around 5% in the top ten. Patients had received no treatment of any kind before thyroid surgery. What was sequenced was blood. The source is a female donor with papillary thyroid cancer or a benign thyroid nodule (not recorded which). Some clones in this sample may be carry-over from other donors' samples.

This clone was seen repeatedly, ten times or more. The chain has TRBV10-2 and TRBJ1-3; D unresolved. This CDR3 is 14 amino acids long. The germline V gene has CDR1 WSHSY and CDR2 SAAADI. V was clipped by 0 bases and J by 0 bases, with 3 bases between them. DNA of the CDR3: TGCGCCAGCAGTGAGTCGGGCTCTGGAAACACCATATATTTT. Amino acids: CASSESGSGNTIYF.

The sample holds many counts of this clone. The chain is built from TRBV7-2 and TRBJ1-2; D is possibly TRBD1 (6 bases). Per germline, CDR1 SGHTA and CDR2 FQGNSA. This CDR3 has 14 residues. Trimming took 5 bases from V and 4 from J, leaving 14 bases between them. CDR3 loop: CASSTRGGGYGYTF. The CDR3 nucleotides read TGTGCCAGCAGCACCAGGGGAGGCGGCTATGGCTACACCTTC. Complete variable domain (other parts from reference TRBV7-2 and TRBJ1-2): GAGVSQSPSNKVTEKGKDVELRCDPISGHTALYWYRQSLGQGLEFLIYFQGNSAPDKSGLPSDRFSAERTGGSVSTLTIQRTQQEDSAVYLCASSTRGGGYGYTFGSGTRLTVV.

This clone was detected ten times or more. The J gene is TRBJ2-7, the V gene TRBV20-1, with D unclear. V was trimmed by 0 bases and J by 3 bases, leaving 9 bases between them. CDR3 size: 13 residues. Germline V CDR1 and CDR2: DFQATT, SNEGSKA (reference sequence). The CDR3: CSARDWVNYEQYF. In DNA, the CDR3 is TGCAGTGCTAGAGATTGGGTAAACTACGAGCAGTACTTC.

The sample holds many counts of this clone. The rearrangement links TRBV3-1 to TRBJ2-3; the D gene is possibly TRBD2 (6 bases). The CDR3 spans 16 residues. Germline CDR1 reads LGHDT; CDR2 reads YNNKEL (reference sequence). V dropped 0 bases and J dropped 0 bases, with 10 bases sitting between them. The CDR3 bases are TGTGCCAGCAGCCAAGATTGGAGGGAAAGCACAGATACGCAGTATTTT. Residues: CASSQDWRESTDTQYF.

The sample holds many counts of this clone. This chain links TRBV20-1 with TRBJ2-7; D is ambiguous. The CDR3 extends over 13 amino acids. Per the germline V gene, CDR1 is DFQATT and CDR2 is SNEGSKA (reference sequence). Trimming left V 3 bases short and J 2 bases short, with 11 bases between. CDR3 region: CSARAEPPYEQYF. The CDR3 bases are TGCAGTGCTAGGGCCGAGCCCCCCTACGAGCAGTACTTC.

The chain uses TRBV2 and TRBJ1-3, with D possibly matching TRBD1 (5 bases). V was trimmed by 3 bases and J by 7 bases, leaving 16 bases between them. The germline gives CDR1 SNHLY, CDR2 FYNNEI. This CDR3 region has 15 residues. CDR3 loop: CASSELGVFWNTIYF. As DNA, the CDR3 is TGTGCCAGCAGTGAGCTGGGGGTATTTTGGAACACCATATATTTT.

The genes are TRBV7-9 and TRBJ1-6; 7 nucleotides align to TRBD1. The CDR3 consists of 15 residues. Germline trimming cut 4 bases from V and 7 bases from J; bases unmatched to any gene: 7. Germline values: CDR1 SEHNR, CDR2 FQNEAQ (reference sequence). CDR3 nucleotide sequence: TGTGCCAGCAGCTCCAGGACAGGTTTCAATTCACCCCTCCACTTT. This gives the protein CASSSRTGFNSPLHF.

This clone appeared many times. V is TRBV5-1 and J is TRBJ1-2; tentatively, D is TRBD1 (5 bases). The CDR3 is 17 amino acids. Germline V gives CDR1 SGHRS, CDR2 YFSETQ. V lost 8 bases and J lost 1, with 24 bases in between. The chain's CDR3 is CARRAGQGKVYNYGYTF. As DNA, the CDR3 is TGCGCCAGGAGGGCCGGGCAGGGAAAAGTATATAACTATGGCTACACCTTC.

This clone came up many times. The rearrangement joins TRBV5-6 to TRBJ2-2; D might be TRBD1 or TRBD2, each matching 5 bases. The CDR3 extends over 15 amino acids. V was shortened by 1 base and J by 1 base, with 8 bases between the two germline ends. Germline CDR1 is SGHDT and CDR2 is YYEEEE. The CDR3 loop reads CASSLWDGNTGELFF. CDR3 nucleotides: TGTGCCAGCAGCTTGTGGGACGGGAACACCGGGGAGCTGTTTTTT.

This clone occurred many times. This chain connects TRBV6-1 to TRBJ2-7; D is unclear. V gave up 5 bases and J gave up 6 bases, with 14 bases separating them. Germline CDR1 reads MNHNS; CDR2 reads SASEGT. The CDR3 loop spans 13 amino acids. The CDR3 loop reads CASSLGRWGEQYF. CDR3 DNA: TGTGCCAGCAGTTTGGGCCGATGGGGCGAGCAGTACTTC.

This clone was recorded at least ten times. The chain links TRBV18 to TRBJ1-5, with D perhaps matching TRBD1 (5 bases). Deletions cut 1 base from V and 12 bases from J, with 13 bases between. Germline assignment: CDR1 KGHSH and CDR2 LQKENI. This CDR3 comprises 13 residues. DNA for the CDR3: TGTGCCAGCTCACCACAGCAGGGTCAGGTCCAGCATTTT. It is translated as CASSPQQGQVQHF.

This clone was observed many times. The chain joins TRBV6-5 to TRBJ2-4, with TRBD1 identical over 9 bases. The CDR3 is 15 residues long. The V gene's germline CDR1 is MNHEY and CDR2 SVGAGI. V lost 2 bases and J lost 13; bases outside the gene matches: 12. The CDR3 loop reads CASSYGPGQGNQQYF. As DNA, the CDR3 is TGTGCCAGCAGTTACGGGCCGGGACAGGGTAATCAGCAGTACTTC.

This clone was recorded at least ten times. J is TRBJ1-6 and V is TRBV9; D gene uncertain. The CDR3 is 15 amino acids. V lost 4 bases and J 10 bases, leaving 18 bases between the germline ends. Germline V CDR1 and CDR2: SGDLS, YYNGEE. The chain's CDR3 is CASSQDPLASSPLHF. The CDR3 DNA follows: TGTGCCAGCAGCCAAGACCCCTTGGCAAGCTCACCCCTCCACTTT.

Ten or more counts support this clone. The J gene is TRBJ2-3, the V gene TRBV6-1, with 16 positions matching TRBD2. V dropped 6 bases and J dropped 3; count of bases not matched to a gene: 3. Germline V gene lookup returns CDR1 MNHNS and CDR2 SASEGT. CDR3 length equals 16 residues. CDR3 loop: CASRGLAGGETDTQYF. The CDR3, as DNA: TGTGCCAGCAGGGGACTAGCGGGAGGGGAGACAGATACGCAGTATTTT.

This clone showed up many times. The chain has TRBV7-9 and TRBJ1-1; no definite D call. In germline, CDR1 is SEHNR, CDR2 FQNEAQ (reference sequence). V lost 5 bases, J lost 4 bases, and 14 bases lay in between. CDR3 length equals 14 residues. CDR3 loop: CASSPDGRGTEAFF. The CDR3 DNA follows: TGTGCCAGCAGCCCGGACGGGCGGGGCACTGAAGCTTTCTTT.

This clone is termed medium-sized. The V call is TRBV6-5, the J call TRBJ2-7; TRBD2 agrees at 8 bases. The CDR3 is 16 amino acids. Germline V lookup: CDR1 MNHEY, CDR2 SVGAGI. V lost 0 bases, J lost 3 bases, and 7 bases stayed unmatched. The CDR3 DNA follows: TGTGCCAGCAGTTACTCGAGGGCGGGGGGTAGCTACGAGCAGTACTTC. Residues: CASSYSRAGGSYEQYF.

J is TRBJ2-5 and V is TRBV18; a weak D match, TRBD1 (5 bases). Germline-derived CDR1 and CDR2 are KGHSH and LQKENI. V lost 2 bases to trimming and J lost 2 bases, with 15 bases between them. The CDR3 loop spans 16 amino acids. The CDR3 DNA follows: TGTGCCAGCTCACCATTGGGGCCAGGTATTCAAGAGACCCAGTACTTC. Amino acids: CASSPLGPGIQETQYF. Looking up the rest from reference TRBV18 and TRBJ2-5 gives the full variable domain: NAGVMQNPRHLVRRRGQEARLRCSPMKGHSHVYWYRQLPEEGLKFMVYLQKENIIDESGMPKERFSAEFPKEGPSILRIQQVVRGDSAAYFCASSPLGPGIQETQYFGPGTRLLVL.

J is TRBJ1-2 and V is TRBV5-5; possibly TRBD1 for D (5 bases). CDR1 SGHKS and CDR2 YYEKEE come from the germline V gene (reference sequence). The CDR3 runs 16 residues. Trimming cost V 6 bases and J 6 bases, with 24 bases left between them. This CDR3 is CASTRSAGTARDGYTF. Here the CDR3 DNA reads TGTGCCAGCACTCGAAGTGCCGGGACCGCAAGGGATGGCTACACCTTC.

This clone was counted a few times. The chain carries TRBV20-1 and TRBJ1-2; TRBD1 agrees at 7 bases. Looked up from germline, CDR1 is DFQATT and CDR2 is SNEGSKA (reference sequence). This CDR3 has 13 residues. V trimming: 4 bases; J trimming: 0 bases; junction bases outside the gene matches: 2. The CDR3: CSATTGANYGYTF. CDR3 sequence (DNA): TGCAGTGCTACCACAGGGGCTAACTATGGCTACACCTTC.

This clone was found many times. Possible read error: a much larger clone is one base away. Other nucleotide sequences in the sample specify the same CDR3. The chain uses TRBV2 and TRBJ1-6, with 10 bases that match TRBD1. This CDR3 is 13 amino acids long. With V trimmed by 3 bases and J by 10 bases, 0 bases remained unmatched. Germline lookup yields CDR1 SNHLY and CDR2 FYNNEI. The CDR3 is CASSEDRGSPLHF. CDR3 coding DNA: TGTGCCAGCAGTGAGGACAGGGGGTCACCCCTCCACTTT.

In its sample, this clone was seen many times. The gene calls are TRBV19 and TRBJ2-1; D tentatively fits TRBD1 or TRBD2 (6 bases each). Trimming took off 4 bases at V and 12 bases at J, with 28 bases between the two ends. This CDR3 has 17 residues. Germline CDR1 LNHDA, CDR2 SQIVND (reference sequence). This CDR3 is CASSRGTPGTAAVGQFF. DNA for the CDR3: TGTGCCAGTAGTAGGGGGACACCCGGGACTGCCGCCGTCGGGCAGTTCTTC.

The CDR3 DNA follows: TGTGCCAGCAGCCAGACCGACAGGGTTGGGGAGCAGTACTTC. It encodes CASSQTDRVGEQYF. The chain is built from TRBV3-1 and TRBJ2-7; 7 bases match TRBD1. The CDR3 totals 14 residues. V lost 3 bases, J lost 7 bases, and 9 bases stayed unmatched. Germline V lookup: CDR1 LGHDT, CDR2 YNNKEL (reference sequence).

About this clone itself: At one boundary the junction diverges from the germline segment, which might be a read error. This chain connects TRBV10-2 to TRBJ1-1; D perhaps matches TRBD1 (6 bases). The germline CDR1 and CDR2 sequences are WSHSY and SAAADI. The CDR3 totals 15 residues. The CDR3 sequence: CASSPSSGVYTESFF. The CDR3 DNA is TGCGCCAGCAGCCCTAGCTCAGGGGTTTACACTGAATCTTTCTTT.

This clone was detected many times. The genes are TRBV11-3 and TRBJ1-2, with D unclear. Germline lookup yields CDR1 SGHNT and CDR2 YENEEA. CDR3 size: 14 residues. Trimming pared 1 base from V and 8 bases from J, leaving 14 bases between. The CDR3 sequence is CASSLGRPFPGYTF. The CDR3 coding sequence is TGTGCCAGCAGCTTAGGGAGGCCTTTTCCAGGCTACACCTTC.

The chain is built from TRBV27 and TRBJ2-5, with no clear D. The CDR3 loop spans 13 amino acids. The germline CDR1 and CDR2 sequences are MNHEY and SMNVEV (reference sequence). Trimming took off 0 bases at V and 5 bases at J, with 7 bases between the two ends. The CDR3 loop is CASSLSKGETQYF. DNA for the CDR3: TGTGCCAGCAGTTTATCCAAAGGTGAGACCCAGTACTTC.

The chain joins TRBV7-3 to TRBJ2-1; the D gene is possibly TRBD1 (5 bases). The CDR3 loop spans 13 amino acids. Trimming shortened V by 5 bases and J by 5 bases, and 10 bases separated the two germline ends. Germline CDR1 reads SGHTA; CDR2 reads FQGTGA. CDR3 DNA: TGTGCCAGCAGCCGCGACAGAAACAATGAGCAGTTCTTC. This encodes CASSRDRNNEQFF.